The source of this TCR beta chain is a study of cytomegalovirus exposure and HLA in healthy donors. Overall study context: Samples from HLA-typed donors yielded about 85 million unique TCRs in an early data release. Study-level points and caveats: A later analysis found most CMV-associated TCR beta chains apparently HLA-restricted. Later analysis found that TCR beta chains associated with HLA were more clonally expanded than other, equally common chains. CMV serostatus was the only immune exposure information that was available.

The PCR had 60 Vbeta and 13 Jbeta primers. TCRdb's table, derived via immunoSEQ multiplex PCR, lists solely in-frame clones and lacks some. This sample's table has about 200,000 clones. About this clone: No antigen is known for it. The sample has other DNA sequences that encode this CDR3 too.

CDR1 is SGHRS, CDR2 YFSETQ, per germline. CDR3 length: 15 amino acids. The junction had 4 bases not matched to a gene; V was cut back by 4 bases and J by 3 bases. Material: PBMCs. The gene calls are TRBV5-1 and TRBJ2-3; 11 bases match TRBD2. The clonotype originates from a girl aged 2 to 10 in good health and CMV-seropositive. The CDR3 sequence is CASSLLAGDTDTQYF. CDR3 nucleotides: TGCGCCAGCAGCCTACTAGCGGGAGATACAGATACGCAGTATTTT.